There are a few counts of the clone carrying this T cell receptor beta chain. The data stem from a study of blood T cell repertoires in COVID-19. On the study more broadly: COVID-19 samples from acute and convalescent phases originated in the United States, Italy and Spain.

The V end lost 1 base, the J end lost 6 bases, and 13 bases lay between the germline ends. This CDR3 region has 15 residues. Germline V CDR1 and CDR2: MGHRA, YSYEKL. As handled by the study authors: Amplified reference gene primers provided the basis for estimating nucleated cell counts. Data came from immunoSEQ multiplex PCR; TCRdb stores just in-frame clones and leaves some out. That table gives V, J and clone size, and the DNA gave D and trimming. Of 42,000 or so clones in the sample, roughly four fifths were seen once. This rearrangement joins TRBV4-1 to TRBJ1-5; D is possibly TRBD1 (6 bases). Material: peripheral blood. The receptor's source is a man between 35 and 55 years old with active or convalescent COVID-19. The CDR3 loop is CASSQGNRERQPQHF. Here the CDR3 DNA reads TGCGCCAGCAGCCAAGGGAACAGGGAACGTCAGCCCCAGCATTTT.